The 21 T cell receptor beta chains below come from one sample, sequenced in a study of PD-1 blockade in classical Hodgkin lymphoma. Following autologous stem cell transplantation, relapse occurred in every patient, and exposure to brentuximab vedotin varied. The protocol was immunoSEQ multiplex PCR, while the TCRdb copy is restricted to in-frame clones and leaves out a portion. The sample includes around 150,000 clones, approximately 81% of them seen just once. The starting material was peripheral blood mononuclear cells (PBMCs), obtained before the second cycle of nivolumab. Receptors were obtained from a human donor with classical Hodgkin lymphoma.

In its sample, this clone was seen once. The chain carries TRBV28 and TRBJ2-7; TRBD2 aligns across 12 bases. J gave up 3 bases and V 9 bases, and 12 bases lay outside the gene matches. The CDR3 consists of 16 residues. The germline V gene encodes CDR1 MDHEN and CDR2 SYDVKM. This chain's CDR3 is CASTVASGRAVYEQYF. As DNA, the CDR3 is TGTGCCAGTACCGTGGCTAGCGGGAGGGCCGTCTACGAGCAGTACTTC. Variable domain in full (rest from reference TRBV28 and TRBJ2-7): DVKVTQSSRYLVKRTGEKVFLECVQDMDHENMFWYRQDPGLGLRLIYFSYDVKMKEKGDIPEGYSVSREKKERFSLILESASTNQTSMYLCASTVASGRAVYEQYFGPGTRLTVT.

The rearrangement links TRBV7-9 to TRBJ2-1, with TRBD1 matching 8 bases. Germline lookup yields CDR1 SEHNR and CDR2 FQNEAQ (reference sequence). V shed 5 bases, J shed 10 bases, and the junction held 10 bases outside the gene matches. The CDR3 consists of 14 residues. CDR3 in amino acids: CASSRGQGSSEQFF. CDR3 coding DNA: TGTGCCAGCAGCCGCGGACAGGGAAGTTCGGAGCAGTTCTTC.

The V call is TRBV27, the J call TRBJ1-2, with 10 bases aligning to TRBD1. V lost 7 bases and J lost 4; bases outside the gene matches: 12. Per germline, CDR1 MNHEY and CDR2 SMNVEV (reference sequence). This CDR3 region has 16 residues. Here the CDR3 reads CASMPWDRGTTYGYTF. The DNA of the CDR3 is TGTGCCAGCATGCCCTGGGACAGGGGCACTACCTATGGCTACACCTTC.

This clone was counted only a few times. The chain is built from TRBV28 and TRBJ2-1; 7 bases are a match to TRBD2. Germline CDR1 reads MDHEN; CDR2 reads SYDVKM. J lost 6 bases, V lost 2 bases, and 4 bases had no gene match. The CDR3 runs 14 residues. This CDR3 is CASSLAGEVNEQFF. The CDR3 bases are TGTGCCAGCAGTTTAGCGGGAGAGGTCAATGAGCAGTTCTTC.

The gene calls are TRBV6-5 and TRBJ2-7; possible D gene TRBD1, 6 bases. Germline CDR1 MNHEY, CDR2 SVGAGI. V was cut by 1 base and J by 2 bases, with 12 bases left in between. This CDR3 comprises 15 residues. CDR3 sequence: CASSYFPGAAYEQYF. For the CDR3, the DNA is TGTGCCAGCAGTTACTTTCCAGGGGCTGCCTACGAGCAGTACTTC.

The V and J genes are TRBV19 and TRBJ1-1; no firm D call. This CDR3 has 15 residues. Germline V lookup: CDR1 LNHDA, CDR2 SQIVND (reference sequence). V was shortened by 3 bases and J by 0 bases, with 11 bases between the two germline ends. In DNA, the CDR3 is TGTGCCAGTAGTATCGGTAGACCGGTGAACACTGAAGCTTTCTTT. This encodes CASSIGRPVNTEAFF.

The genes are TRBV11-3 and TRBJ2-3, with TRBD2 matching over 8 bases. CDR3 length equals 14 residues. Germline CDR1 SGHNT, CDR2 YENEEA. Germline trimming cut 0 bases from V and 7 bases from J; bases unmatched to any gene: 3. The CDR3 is CASSLEGGGYTQYF. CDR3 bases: TGTGCCAGCAGCTTAGAAGGCGGGGGGTATACGCAGTATTTT.

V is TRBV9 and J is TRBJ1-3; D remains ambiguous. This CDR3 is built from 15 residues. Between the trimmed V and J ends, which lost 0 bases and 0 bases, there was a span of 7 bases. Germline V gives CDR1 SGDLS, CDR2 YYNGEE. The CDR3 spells CASSVDGSSGNTIYF. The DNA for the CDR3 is TGTGCCAGCAGCGTAGACGGCAGCTCTGGAAACACCATATATTTT.

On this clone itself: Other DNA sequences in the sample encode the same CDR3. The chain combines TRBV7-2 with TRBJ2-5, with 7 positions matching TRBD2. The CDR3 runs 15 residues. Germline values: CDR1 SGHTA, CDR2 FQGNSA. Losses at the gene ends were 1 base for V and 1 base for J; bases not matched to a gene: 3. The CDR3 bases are TGTGCCAGCAGCTTAGTTGCGGGAGTCCAAGAGACCCAGTACTTC. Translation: CASSLVAGVQETQYF. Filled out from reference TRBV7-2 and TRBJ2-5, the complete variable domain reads GAGVSQSPSNKVTEKGKDVELRCDPISGHTALYWYRQSLGQGLEFLIYFQGNSAPDKSGLPSDRFSAERTGGSVSTLTIQRTQQEDSAVYLCASSLVAGVQETQYFGPGTRLLVL.

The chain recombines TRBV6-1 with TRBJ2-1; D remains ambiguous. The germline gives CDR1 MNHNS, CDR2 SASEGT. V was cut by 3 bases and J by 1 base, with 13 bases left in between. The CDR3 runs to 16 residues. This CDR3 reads CASSDTLLVSYNEQFF. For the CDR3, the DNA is TGTGCCAGCAGTGACACCCTTTTAGTATCCTACAATGAGCAGTTCTTC.

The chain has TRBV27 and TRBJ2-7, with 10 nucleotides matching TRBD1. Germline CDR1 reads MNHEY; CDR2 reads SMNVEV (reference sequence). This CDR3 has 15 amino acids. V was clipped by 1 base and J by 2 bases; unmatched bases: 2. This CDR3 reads CASSLWTGGPYEQYF. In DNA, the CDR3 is TGTGCCAGCAGTTTATGGACAGGGGGGCCCTACGAGCAGTACTTC.

As DNA, the CDR3 is TGTGCCAGCAGTTCTCATAGGGCTGGGGCCAACGTCCTGACTTTC. The encoded protein is CASSSHRAGANVLTF. This sequence joins TRBV6-5 and TRBJ2-6; no firm D call. The CDR3 loop spans 15 amino acids. Germline assignment: CDR1 MNHEY and CDR2 SVGAGI. V was clipped by 4 bases and J by 2 bases, with 9 bases between them.

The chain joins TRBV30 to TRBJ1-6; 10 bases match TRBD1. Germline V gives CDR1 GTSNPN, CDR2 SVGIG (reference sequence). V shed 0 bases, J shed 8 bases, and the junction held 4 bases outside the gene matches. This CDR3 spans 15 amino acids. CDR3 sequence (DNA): TGTGCCTGGAGTGTACGGGGGACAGGGGATTCACCCCTCCACTTT. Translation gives CAWSVRGTGDSPLHF.

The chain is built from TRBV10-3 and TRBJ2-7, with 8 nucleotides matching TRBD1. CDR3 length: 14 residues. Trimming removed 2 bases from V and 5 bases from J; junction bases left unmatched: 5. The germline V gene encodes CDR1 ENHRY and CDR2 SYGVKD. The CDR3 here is CAISEGQGTHEQYF. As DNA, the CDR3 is TGTGCCATCAGTGAGGGACAGGGTACCCACGAGCAGTACTTC.

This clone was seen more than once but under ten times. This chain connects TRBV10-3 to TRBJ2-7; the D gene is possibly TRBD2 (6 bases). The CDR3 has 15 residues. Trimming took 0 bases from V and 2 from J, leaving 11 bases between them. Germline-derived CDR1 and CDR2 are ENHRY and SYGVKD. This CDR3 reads CAISESRERPYEQYF. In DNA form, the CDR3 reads TGTGCCATCAGTGAGTCACGGGAGAGACCCTACGAGCAGTACTTC.

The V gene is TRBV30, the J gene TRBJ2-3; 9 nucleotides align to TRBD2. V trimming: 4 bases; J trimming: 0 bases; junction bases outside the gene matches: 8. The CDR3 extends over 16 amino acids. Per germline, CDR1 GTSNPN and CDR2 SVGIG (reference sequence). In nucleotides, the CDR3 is TGTGCCTGGACCATTGTTGCGGGAGGGAGCACAGATACGCAGTATTTT. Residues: CAWTIVAGGSTDTQYF.

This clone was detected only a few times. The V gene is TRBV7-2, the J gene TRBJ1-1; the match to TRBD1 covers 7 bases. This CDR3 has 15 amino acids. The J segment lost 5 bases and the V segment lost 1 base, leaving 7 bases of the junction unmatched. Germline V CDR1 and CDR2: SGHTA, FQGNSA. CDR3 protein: CASSLVGTVGTEAFF. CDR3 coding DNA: TGTGCCAGCAGCTTAGTCGGGACAGTGGGTACTGAAGCTTTCTTT.

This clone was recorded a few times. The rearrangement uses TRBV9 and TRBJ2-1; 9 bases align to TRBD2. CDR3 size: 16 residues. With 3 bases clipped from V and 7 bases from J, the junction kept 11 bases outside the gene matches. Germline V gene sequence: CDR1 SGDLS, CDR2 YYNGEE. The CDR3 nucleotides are TGTGCCAGCAGCGGGGTTATTGGGAGCGGGAGGAATGAGCAGTTCTTC. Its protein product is CASSGVIGSGRNEQFF.

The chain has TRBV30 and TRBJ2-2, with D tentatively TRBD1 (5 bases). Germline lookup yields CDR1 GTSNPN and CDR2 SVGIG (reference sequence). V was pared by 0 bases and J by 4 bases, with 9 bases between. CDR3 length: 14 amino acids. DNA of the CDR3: TGTGCCTGGAGTGTAGGGGCCGTCACCGGGGAGCTGTTTTTT. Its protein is CAWSVGAVTGELFF.

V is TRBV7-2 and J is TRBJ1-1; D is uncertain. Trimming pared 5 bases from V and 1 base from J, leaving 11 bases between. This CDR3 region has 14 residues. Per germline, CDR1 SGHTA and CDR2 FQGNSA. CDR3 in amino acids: CASSQWAANTEAFF. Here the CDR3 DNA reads TGTGCCAGCAGCCAATGGGCAGCGAACACTGAAGCTTTCTTT.

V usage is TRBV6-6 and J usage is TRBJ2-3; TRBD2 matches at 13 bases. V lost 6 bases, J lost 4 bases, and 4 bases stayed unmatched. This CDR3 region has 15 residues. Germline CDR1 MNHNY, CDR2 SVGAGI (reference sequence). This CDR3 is CASRLTSGRADTQYF. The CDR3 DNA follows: TGTGCCAGCAGACTAACTAGCGGGAGGGCAGATACGCAGTATTTT.